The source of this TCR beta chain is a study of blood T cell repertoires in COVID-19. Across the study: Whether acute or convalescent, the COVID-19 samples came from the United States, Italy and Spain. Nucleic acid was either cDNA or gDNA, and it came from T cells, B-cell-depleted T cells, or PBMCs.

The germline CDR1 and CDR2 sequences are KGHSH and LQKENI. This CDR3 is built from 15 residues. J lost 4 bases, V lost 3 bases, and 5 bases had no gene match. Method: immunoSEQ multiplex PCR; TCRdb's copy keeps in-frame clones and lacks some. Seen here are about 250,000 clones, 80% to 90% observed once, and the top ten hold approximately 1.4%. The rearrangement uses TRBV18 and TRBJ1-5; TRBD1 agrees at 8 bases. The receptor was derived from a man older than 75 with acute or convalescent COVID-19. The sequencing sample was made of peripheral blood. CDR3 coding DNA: TGTGCCAGCTCACCGAAGGACAGGGTGAATCAGCCCCAGCATTTT. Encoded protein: CASSPKDRVNQPQHF.